This TCR beta chain was sequenced for a study of blood T cell repertoires in COVID-19. On the study more broadly: The United States, Italy and Spain were the sources of the acute and convalescent COVID-19 samples.

In the original processing: Nucleated cell counts were estimated from reference gene primer amplification. Produced via immunoSEQ multiplex PCR; TCRdb's table is partial and in-frame only. That table gives V, J and clone size, and the DNA gave D and trimming. The data show 190,000 or so clones, nearly 90% seen once. The germline gives CDR1 SQVTM, CDR2 ANQGSEA. The CDR3 runs 15 residues. V dropped 6 bases and J dropped 6; count of bases not matched to a gene: 13. The V gene is TRBV29-1, the J gene TRBJ2-2; 7 nucleotides agree with TRBD1. The sequenced sample consisted of peripheral blood. The sequence was obtained from a man aged 45-65 years with acute or convalescent COVID-19. Here the CDR3 reads CSVSGTEGIPGELFF. As DNA, the CDR3 is TGCAGCGTCTCCGGGACAGAGGGGATCCCCGGGGAGCTGTTTTTT.